These 19 T cell receptor beta chains were sequenced from one sample in a study of shared clonotypes between healthy human individuals. Positively selected for CCR7, the CD45RO-negative cells used as naive CD8 cells excluded terminally differentiated effector memory CD45RA+ cells. The repertoire was sequenced with immunoSEQ multiplex PCR; TCRdb's copy has only in-frame clones and lacks some. The data show about 2 million clones, approximately 94% seen once. What was sequenced was naive CD8+ T cells sorted from blood. The receptor set was obtained from a man younger than 35 in good health.

The genes are TRBV7-9 and TRBJ1-4; D is undetermined. CDR3 length equals 14 residues. Deletions cut 3 bases from V and 2 bases from J, with 7 bases between. CDR1 and CDR2 from the germline V gene are SEHNR and FQNEAQ (reference sequence). The CDR3 coding sequence is TGTGCCAGCAGCTTTTCACAGACTAATGAAAAACTGTTTTTT. This sequence encodes CASSFSQTNEKLFF.

The J gene is TRBJ2-7, the V gene TRBV11-2; D ambiguous. V was cut by 3 bases and J by 3 bases, with 9 bases left in between. The CDR3 length is 13 residues. Germline CDR1 and CDR2: SGHAT and FQNNGV. The CDR3: CASSLRSSYEQYF. For the CDR3, the DNA is TGTGCCAGCAGCTTGCGGTCGAGCTACGAGCAGTACTTC. Drawing the rest from reference TRBV11-2 and TRBJ2-7, the complete variable domain is EAGVAQSPRYKIIEKRQSVAFWCNPISGHATLYWYQQILGQGPKLLIQFQNNGVVDDSQLPKDRFSAERLKGVDSTLKIQPAKLEDSAVYLCASSLRSSYEQYFGPGTRLTVT.

This clone appeared a few times. The CDR3 nucleotides read TGTGCCAGCCTAGGACGTACTAGTGTCACCGGGGAGCTGTTTTTT. Translating gives CASLGRTSVTGELFF. V gene TRBV2 combines with J gene TRBJ2-2, with a weak D call TRBD2 (5 bases). Germline V gene lookup returns CDR1 SNHLY and CDR2 FYNNEI. The CDR3 sequence is 15 residues long. The V gene lost 8 bases and the J gene lost 4 bases, with 17 bases spanning the gap. Together with reference TRBV2 and TRBJ2-2, the CDR3 gives the full variable domain: EPEVTQTPSHQVTQMGQEVILRCVPISNHLYFYWYRQILGQKVEFLVSFYNNEISEKSEIFDDQFSVERPDGSNFTLKIRSTKLEDSAMYFCASLGRTSVTGELFFGEGSRLTVL.

The rearrangement joins TRBV28 to TRBJ1-2; 9 bases fit TRBD1. The ends lost 6 bases at V and 7 bases at J; junction bases unmatched: 9. CDR3 length: 14 amino acids. In germline, CDR1 is MDHEN, CDR2 SYDVKM. The CDR3 reads CASRQQGADGGYTF. The CDR3, as DNA: TGTGCCAGCAGACAACAGGGGGCTGACGGTGGCTACACCTTC.

The rearrangement joins TRBV4-1 to TRBJ1-1; D unclear. Trimming stripped 4 bases from V and 5 bases from J, with 11 bases between. The CDR3 is made up of 13 amino acids. CDR1 MGHRA and CDR2 YSYEKL come from the germline V gene. This CDR3 is CASSLSSWTEAFF. The CDR3 coding sequence is TGCGCCAGCAGCCTCAGCAGTTGGACTGAAGCTTTCTTT.

The chain combines TRBV14 with TRBJ1-4, with TRBD1 identical over 9 bases. Germline lookup yields CDR1 SGHDN and CDR2 FVKESK. There are 14 residues in the CDR3. V was pared by 2 bases and J by 8 bases, with 3 bases of the junction left unmatched. This CDR3 reads CASSQTGGPEKLFF. CDR3 in DNA: TGTGCCAGCAGCCAAACAGGGGGCCCAGAAAAACTGTTTTTT.

The chain carries TRBV9 and TRBJ2-5; 10 positions agree with TRBD2. V was pared by 0 bases and J by 2 bases, with 7 bases of the junction left unmatched. Germline-derived CDR1 and CDR2 are SGDLS and YYNGEE. The CDR3 is 17 residues long. CDR3 DNA: TGTGCCAGCAGCGTAGAAGGGCCTAGCGGGGGACAAGAGACCCAGTACTTC. It codes for CASSVEGPSGGQETQYF.

V usage is TRBV28 and J usage is TRBJ2-7; D is ambiguous. Germline CDR1 reads MDHEN; CDR2 reads SYDVKM. This CDR3 has 13 residues. Trimming took off 10 bases at V and 0 bases at J, with 13 bases between the two ends. The CDR3 loop is CATSSGISYEQYF. CDR3 bases: TGTGCCACCTCATCCGGCATCTCCTACGAGCAGTACTTC.

The chain recombines TRBV5-5 with TRBJ1-2; D may be TRBD1 (5 bases). Germline loops: CDR1 SGHKS, CDR2 YYEKEE (reference sequence). V gave up 3 bases and J gave up 5 bases, with 20 bases separating them. The CDR3 extends over 16 amino acids. CDR3 in DNA: TGTGCCAGCAGCTACGACCCAACCAGGGTCGGGTATGGCTACACCTTC. It codes for CASSYDPTRVGYGYTF. The full variable domain, completed using reference TRBV5-5 and TRBJ1-2, is DAGVTQSPTHLIKTRGQQVTLRCSPISGHKSVSWYQQVLGQGPQFIFQYYEKEERGRGNFPDRFSARQFPNYSSELNVNALLLGDSALYLCASSYDPTRVGYGYTFGSGTRLTVV.

The V call is TRBV27, the J call TRBJ2-1; 8 nucleotides match TRBD2. Losses at the gene ends were 6 bases for V and 4 bases for J; bases not matched to a gene: 8. The CDR3 contains 15 residues. The germline gives CDR1 MNHEY, CDR2 SMNVEV (reference sequence). CDR3 nucleotides: TGTGCCAGCAGCGGGGGGGCCCCTCCTTACAATGAGCAGTTCTTC. Its translation: CASSGGAPPYNEQFF.

The chain recombines TRBV5-6 with TRBJ2-3; D perhaps matches TRBD2 (5 bases). Per germline, CDR1 SGHDT and CDR2 YYEEEE. Deletions cut 8 bases from V and 4 bases from J, with 14 bases between. The CDR3 has 13 amino acids. The CDR3 loop reads CASLGLASDTQYF. The CDR3 coding sequence is TGTGCCAGTTTAGGGCTAGCATCAGATACGCAGTATTTT.

This chain's CDR3 is CAISEDATNEKLFF. CDR3 bases: TGTGCCATCAGTGAGGATGCAACTAATGAAAAACTGTTTTTT. V is TRBV10-3 and J is TRBJ1-4; unclear D gene. This CDR3 comprises 14 residues. V was cut by 2 bases and J by 0 bases, with 4 bases left in between. Germline lookup yields CDR1 ENHRY and CDR2 SYGVKD.

This clone was observed once. The CDR3 region is CASRGTGNEQYF. The CDR3 bases are TGCGCCAGCAGAGGGACAGGGAACGAGCAGTACTTC. The chain employs TRBV5-1 and TRBJ2-7, with 9 bases aligning to TRBD1. There are 12 residues in the CDR3. Trimming took 5 bases from V and 5 from J; bases not matched to a gene: 2. Germline assignment: CDR1 SGHRS and CDR2 YFSETQ.

This clone was recorded a few times. Other DNA sequences of this sample code for an identical CDR3. The V call is TRBV4-1, the J call TRBJ2-7; TRBD1 matches at 8 bases. This CDR3 region has 14 residues. J lost 2 bases, V lost 1 base, and 1 base had no gene match. Germline V gene lookup returns CDR1 MGHRA and CDR2 YSYEKL. This chain's CDR3 is CASSQGQGTYEQYF. Here the CDR3 DNA reads TGCGCCAGCAGCCAAGGACAGGGGACCTACGAGCAGTACTTC.

This clone has a single count. V and J are TRBV29-1 and TRBJ1-2; weak D call: TRBD1 (5 bases). Germline V gene data show CDR1 as SQVTM and CDR2 as ANQGSEA. Trimming shortened V by 6 bases and J by 0 bases, and 11 bases separated the two germline ends. The CDR3 contains 13 residues. CDR3 protein: CSVGDGANYGYTF. CDR3 sequence (DNA): TGCAGCGTGGGGGACGGGGCTAACTATGGCTACACCTTC.

This chain connects TRBV7-6 to TRBJ2-1; weak D call: TRBD2 (7 bases). The CDR3 consists of 17 residues. Germline V gene sequence: CDR1 SGHVS, CDR2 FNYEAQ. V was clipped by 3 bases and J by 4 bases, with 19 bases between them. CDR3 amino acids: CASSFSPGGGYYNEQFF. The CDR3 nucleotides are TGTGCCAGCAGCTTTTCCCCGGGGGGCGGTTATTACAATGAGCAGTTCTTC.

The CDR3 sequence: CASRLGWRGYTF. The CDR3 bases are TGTGCAAGTCGCTTAGGGTGGCGGGGCTACACCTTC. This sequence joins TRBV12-2 and TRBJ1-2. TRBV12-2 is recorded as a pseudogene. The CDR3 length is 12 residues.

Turning to this clone: Germline is not matched at one junction end, which may reflect a read error. The rearrangement joins TRBV12-5 to TRBJ1-5, with 7 positions matching TRBD1. Germline V CDR1 and CDR2: LGHNT, FRNRAP. This CDR3 has 16 amino acids. DNA for the CDR3: TGTGCTAGTGGCTTGGTTCCAGGGGGTGGCAATCAGCCCCAGCATTTT. It yields the protein CASGLVPGGGNQPQHF.

This clone was detected once. This sequence joins TRBV6-1 and TRBJ2-7, with a tentative D call TRBD1 (5 bases). V lost 10 bases and J 7 bases, leaving 17 bases between the germline ends. Germline V gene lookup returns CDR1 MNHNS and CDR2 SASEGT. The CDR3 covers 12 residues. This chain's CDR3 is CAIRQPSWEQYF. The CDR3 bases are TGTGCCATCCGACAGCCCAGTTGGGAGCAGTACTTC.